The 19 T cell receptor beta chains given below trace back to one sample, sequenced in a study of blood T cells in healthy people across ages. Then a second PCR, running about 6 to 12 cycles, was carried out with a sample-barcoded 5' primer and a J-beta primer mix. TCRdb redid the calling of the 5' RACE reads with MiXCR, one entry per CDR3 protein. The repertoire holds approximately 780,000 distinct CDR3 sequences, with 20% to 30% as singletons. The sample was also reused in another study, on T cells of mothers and their children.

Source material: blood. These receptor sequences come from a boy aged 5-17 years in good health.

The chain uses TRBV6-2 or TRBV6-3 and TRBJ2-4; D is possibly TRBD2 (7 bases). The CDR3 loop spans 15 amino acids. V dropped 5 bases and J dropped 0 bases, with 11 bases sitting between them. The germline V gene has CDR1 MNHEY and CDR2 SVGEGT. CDR3 in DNA: TGTGCCAGCAGTGCCGGGGGGCTAGCCAAAAACATTCAGTACTTC. Its protein is CASSAGGLAKNIQYF.

This rearrangement joins TRBV3-1 to TRBJ1-1, with D possibly being TRBD1 (5 bases). Germline loops: CDR1 LGHDT, CDR2 YNNKEL (reference sequence). The CDR3 runs 13 residues. The V end was cut by 3 bases, the J end by 5 bases, with 10 bases between. CDR3 loop: CASSHPGTTEAFF. In DNA form, the CDR3 reads TGTGCCAGCAGCCACCCCGGGACGACTGAAGCTTTCTTT.

V is TRBV21-1 and J is TRBJ1-1; the D call TRBD1 from the table was never checked on the DNA. TRBV21-1 constitutes a pseudogene. The CDR3 has 15 residues. CDR3 sequence reads: CASSKPGQVNTEAFF. The CDR3 coding sequence is TGTGCCAGCAGCAAACCGGGACAGGTGAACACTGAAGCTTTCTTT.

V is TRBV20-1 and J is TRBJ1-1; 7 bases align to TRBD1. The V gene's germline CDR1 is DFQATT and CDR2 SNEGSKA (reference sequence). The CDR3 covers 13 residues. The junction had 4 bases not matched to a gene; V was cut back by 5 bases and J by 1 base. CDR3 sequence: CSAPGQRNTEAFF. The DNA of the CDR3 is TGCAGTGCTCCGGGACAGAGGAACACTGAAGCTTTCTTT.

A few counts support this clonotype. The chain joins TRBV7-9 to TRBJ2-3; 9 bases line up with TRBD1. Germline loops: CDR1 SEHNR, CDR2 FQNEAQ (reference sequence). The CDR3 spans 15 residues. The V and J ends lost 6 bases and 6 bases, in that order; junction bases with no gene match: 10. CDR3 amino acids: CASSLGDRERDTQYF. CDR3 DNA sequence: TGTGCCAGCAGTCTTGGGGACAGGGAGAGGGATACGCAGTATTTT.

This clonotype was observed a handful of times. J is TRBJ1-2 and V is TRBV2; tentatively, D is TRBD1 (5 bases). The CDR3 runs to 12 residues. CDR1 and CDR2 from the germline V gene are SNHLY and FYNNEI. Trimming left V 10 bases short and J 4 bases short, with 13 bases between. The CDR3 protein is CATADNRYGYTF. Written as DNA, the CDR3 is TGTGCCACCGCGGACAATCGCTATGGCTACACCTTC.

The J gene is TRBJ2-1, the V gene TRBV12-5; 7 bases agree with TRBD1. The DNA end is more similar to TRBJ2-7, so the J call may be wrong. The CDR3 covers 15 residues. Germline V gene lookup returns CDR1 LGHNT and CDR2 FRNRAP. The CDR3 loop is CASGLGQGRSYEQYF. The CDR3 nucleotides read TGTGCTAGTGGTTTGGGACAGGGACGATCGTACGAGCAGTACTTC.

This clonotype was detected ten times or more. This chain uses TRBV29-1 with TRBJ2-5; no clear D gene. CDR1 is SQVTM and CDR2 is ANQGSEA in the germline V gene. Trimming removed 1 base from V and 5 bases from J, with 2 bases in between. This CDR3 spans 10 amino acids. CDR3 loop: CSVEVETQYF. The CDR3 DNA is TGCAGCGTTGAAGTGGAGACCCAGTACTTC.

The rearrangement links TRBV10-3 to TRBJ2-1; no reliable D call. In germline, CDR1 is ENHRY, CDR2 SYGVKD. V was trimmed by 0 bases and J by 4 bases, leaving 7 bases between them. The CDR3 consists of 14 residues. The CDR3 here is CAISESETYNEQFF. The CDR3 DNA sequence: TGTGCCATCAGTGAGTCGGAAACGTACAATGAGCAGTTCTTC.

This clonotype was seen only a few times. This sequence joins TRBV21-1 and TRBJ2-7; the listed D gene, TRBD1, was not tested against the DNA. TRBV21-1 counts as a pseudogene. This CDR3 has 17 residues. Written as DNA, the CDR3 is TGTGCCAGCAGCAAAGGGGTTGGCCAGGGGCAAACCTACGAGCAGTACTTC. Protein sequence: CASSKGVGQGQTYEQYF.

The chain couples TRBV20-1 to TRBJ2-4, with 12 bases matching TRBD2. The CDR3 contains 14 residues. After removal of 6 bases from V and 5 bases from J, the junction contained 5 bases not matched to a gene. Per the germline V gene, CDR1 is DFQATT and CDR2 is SNEGSKA (reference sequence). CDR3 in DNA: TGCAGTGCCCGACTAGCGGGGGACCAAAACATTCAGTACTTC. This codes for CSARLAGDQNIQYF.

This clonotype appeared a few times. This rearrangement joins TRBV6-5 to TRBJ2-1; D ambiguous. Germline V gene lookup returns CDR1 MNHEY and CDR2 SVGAGI. This CDR3 is built from 12 residues. Trimming cost V 0 bases and J 6 bases, with 3 bases left between them. Here the CDR3 reads CASSYSRNEQFF. CDR3 in DNA: TGTGCCAGCAGTTACTCTCGCAATGAGCAGTTCTTC.

This chain connects TRBV7-2 to TRBJ2-5; 10 bases line up with TRBD2. The CDR3 length is 15 residues. The V segment lost 3 bases and the J segment 4 bases; nucleotides outside the gene matches: 5. CDR1 SGHTA and CDR2 FQGNSA come from the germline V gene. The CDR3 here is CASSFQAGGRETQYF. The CDR3 bases are TGTGCCAGCAGCTTCCAAGCGGGGGGGCGAGAGACCCAGTACTTC. Supplemented by reference TRBV7-2 and TRBJ2-5, the full variable domain reads GAGVSQSPSNKVTEKGKDVELRCDPISGHTALYWYRQSLGQGLEFLIYFQGNSAPDKSGLPSDRFSAERTGGSVSTLTIQRTQQEDSAVYLCASSFQAGGRETQYFGPGTRLLVL.

V is TRBV7-8 and J is TRBJ1-1, with a weak D call TRBD1 (6 bases). Germline CDR1 reads SGHVS; CDR2 reads FQNEAQ. This CDR3 spans 15 amino acids. V lost 5 bases and J 0 bases, leaving 13 bases between the germline ends. The CDR3 DNA sequence: TGTGCCAGCAGCCTCACACAGGGTGTGAACACTGAAGCTTTCTTT. This codes for CASSLTQGVNTEAFF.

The V and J genes are TRBV14 and TRBJ2-7; either TRBD1 or TRBD2 may supply D (6 bases each). CDR1 and CDR2 (germline): SGHDN, FVKESK. V was cut by 4 bases and J by 1 base, with 14 bases left in between. The CDR3 runs 15 residues. The CDR3 bases are TGTGCCAGCAGCCCCTCGGGGGCGAGGTCCTACGAGCAGTACTTC. Its translation: CASSPSGARSYEQYF.

In its sample, this clonotype was seen a few times. This chain uses TRBV7-3 with TRBJ2-6; 9 positions agree with TRBD1. Per the germline V gene, CDR1 is SGHTA and CDR2 is FQGTGA. V lost 2 bases and J lost 0; bases outside the gene matches: 5. The CDR3 consists of 18 residues. The CDR3 is CASSLYGTGRSGANVLTF. The CDR3 DNA is TGTGCCAGCAGCTTATATGGGACAGGGCGCTCTGGGGCCAACGTCCTGACTTTC.

This clonotype was detected only a few times. V and J are TRBV9 and TRBJ1-5, with 9 nucleotides matching TRBD1. Germline V gene sequence: CDR1 SGDLS, CDR2 YYNGEE. With V trimmed by 4 bases and J by 7 bases, 6 bases remained unmatched. CDR3 size: 14 residues. DNA of the CDR3: TGTGCCAGCAGCAGGACAGGGGTGGGACAGCCCCAGCATTTT. This gives the protein CASSRTGVGQPQHF.

The rearrangement joins TRBV10-3 to TRBJ2-5; weak D call: TRBD1 (6 bases). Trimming pared 11 bases from V and 4 bases from J, leaving 17 bases between. Germline-derived CDR1 and CDR2 are ENHRY and SYGVKD. This CDR3 is built from 13 residues. This CDR3 is CAVGPGDTETQYF. The CDR3 DNA follows: TGTGCCGTGGGGCCAGGGGACACAGAGACCCAGTACTTC.

In nucleotides, the CDR3 is TGTGCCAGCAGCCAAGAAAGTAACGGGACAGGGGTTCGGTACCAAGAGACCCAGTACTTC. Translation: CASSQESNGTGVRYQETQYF. The rearrangement uses TRBV14 and TRBJ2-5; 10 nucleotides align to TRBD1. V dropped 0 bases and J dropped 0; count of bases not matched to a gene: 13. CDR3 length: 20 amino acids. Germline V lookup: CDR1 SGHDN, CDR2 FVKESK.